This T cell receptor beta chain was captured in a study of blood T cell repertoires in COVID-19. Libraries were prepared by immunoSEQ multiplex PCR; TCRdb keeps only in-frame clonotypes and omits some of them. This repertoire shows tens of thousands of clones, approximately 86% found once; its top ten account for approximately 5.8%. V gave up 3 bases and J gave up 3 bases; unmatched junction bases: 2. The V gene's germline CDR1 is SGHTA and CDR2 FQGTGA. This CDR3 comprises 14 residues. The source material was peripheral blood. The V gene is TRBV7-3, the J gene TRBJ1-1; 9 bases align to TRBD1. This clonotype was obtained from a man older than 75 with COVID-19, enrolled during active disease. In DNA, the CDR3 is TGTGCCAGCAGCTTGGGACAGGGTGACACTGAAGCTTTCTTT. Translating it yields CASSLGQGDTEAFF.